The sequence of this T cell receptor (beta chain) was determined in a study of blood T cells in healthy people across ages. Trimming at V came to 4 bases and at J to 7 bases, leaving 4 bases not matched to a gene. Germline V gene sequence: CDR1 MDHEN, CDR2 SYDVKM. This CDR3 is 14 amino acids long. This clonotype was counted between two and nine times. A second about 7 to 11 cycle PCR used barcoded and J-beta primers. Every cDNA was tagged by a template-switch adaptor with 12 random nucleotides. TCRdb called the 5' RACE reads again in MiXCR, with one record for every CDR3 protein. The sample has under 950,000 distinct CDR3 sequences, about a fifth seen once.

The chain is built from TRBV28 and TRBJ2-1; 10 nucleotides line up with TRBD2. This receptor was identified in a man aged 70 or older in good health. The sample consisted of blood. The CDR3 protein is CASSSSGRENEQFF. The CDR3 DNA reads TGTGCCAGCAGTTCTAGCGGGAGAGAGAATGAGCAGTTCTTC.